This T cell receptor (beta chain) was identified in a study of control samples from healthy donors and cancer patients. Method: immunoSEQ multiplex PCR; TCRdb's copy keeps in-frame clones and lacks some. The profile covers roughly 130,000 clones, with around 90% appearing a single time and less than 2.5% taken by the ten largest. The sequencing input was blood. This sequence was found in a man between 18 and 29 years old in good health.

CDR3 region: CASSGHGQPFSGNTIYF. DNA for the CDR3: TGTGCCAGCAGCGGCCACGGACAACCTTTCTCTGGAAACACCATATATTTT. The chain recombines TRBV9 with TRBJ1-3; possibly TRBD1 for D (5 bases). The CDR3 extends over 17 amino acids. Trimming cost V 3 bases and J 0 bases, with 16 bases left between them. CDR1 and CDR2 (germline): SGDLS, YYNGEE.